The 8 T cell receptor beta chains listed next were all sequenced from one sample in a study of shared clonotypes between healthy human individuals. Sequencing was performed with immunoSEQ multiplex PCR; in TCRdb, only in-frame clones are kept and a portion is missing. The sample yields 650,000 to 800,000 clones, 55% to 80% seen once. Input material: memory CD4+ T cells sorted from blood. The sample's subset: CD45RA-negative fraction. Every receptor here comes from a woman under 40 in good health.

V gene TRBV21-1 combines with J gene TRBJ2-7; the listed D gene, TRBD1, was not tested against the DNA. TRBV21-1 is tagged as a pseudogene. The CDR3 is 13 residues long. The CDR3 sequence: CASTPGGPYEQYF. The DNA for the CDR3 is TGTGCCTCTACACCAGGGGGCCCCTACGAGCAGTACTTC.

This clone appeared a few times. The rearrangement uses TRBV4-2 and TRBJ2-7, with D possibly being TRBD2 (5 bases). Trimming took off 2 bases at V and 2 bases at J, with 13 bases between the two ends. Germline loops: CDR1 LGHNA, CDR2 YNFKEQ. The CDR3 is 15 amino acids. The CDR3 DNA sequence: TGTGCCAGCAGCCAAACGGACTCCTTTACCTACGAGCAGTACTTC. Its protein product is CASSQTDSFTYEQYF.

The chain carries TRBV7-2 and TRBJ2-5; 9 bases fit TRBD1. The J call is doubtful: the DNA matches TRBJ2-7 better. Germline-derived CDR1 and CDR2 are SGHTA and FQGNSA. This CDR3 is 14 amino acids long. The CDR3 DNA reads TGTGCCAGCAGCCGGACAGGGGAGGGCTACGAGCAGTACTTC. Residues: CASSRTGEGYEQYF.

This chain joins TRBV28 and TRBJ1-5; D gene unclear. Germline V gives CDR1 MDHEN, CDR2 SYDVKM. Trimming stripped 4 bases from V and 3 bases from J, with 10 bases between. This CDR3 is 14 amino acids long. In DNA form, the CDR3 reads TGTGCCAGCAGTTCCCCGAGGCACAATCAGCCCCAGCATTTT. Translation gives CASSSPRHNQPQHF.

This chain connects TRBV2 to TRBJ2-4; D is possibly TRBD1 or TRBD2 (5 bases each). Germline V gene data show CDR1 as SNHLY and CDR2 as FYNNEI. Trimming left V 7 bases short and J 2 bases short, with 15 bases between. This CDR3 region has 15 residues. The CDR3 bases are TGTGCCAGCAAACGGGAAGGGGAGCCCAAAAACATTCAGTACTTC. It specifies CASKREGEPKNIQYF.

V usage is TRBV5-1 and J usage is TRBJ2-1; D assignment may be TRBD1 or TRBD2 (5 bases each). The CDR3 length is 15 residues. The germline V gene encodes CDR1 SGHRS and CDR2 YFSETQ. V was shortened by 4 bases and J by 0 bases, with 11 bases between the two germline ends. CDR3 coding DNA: TGCGCCAGCAGCGGGACGCCGAGCTCCTACAATGAGCAGTTCTTC. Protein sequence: CASSGTPSSYNEQFF.

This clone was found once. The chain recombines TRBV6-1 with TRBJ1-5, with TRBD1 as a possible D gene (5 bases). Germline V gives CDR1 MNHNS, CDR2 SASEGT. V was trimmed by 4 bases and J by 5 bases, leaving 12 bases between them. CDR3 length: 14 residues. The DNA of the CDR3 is TGTGCCAGCAGTGCCAGGGTTTCCCATCAGCCCCAGCATTTT. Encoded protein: CASSARVSHQPQHF.

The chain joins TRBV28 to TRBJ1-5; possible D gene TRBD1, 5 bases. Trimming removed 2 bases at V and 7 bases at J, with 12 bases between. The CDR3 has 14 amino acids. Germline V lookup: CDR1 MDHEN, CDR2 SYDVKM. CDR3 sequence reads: CASSLTGPGQPQHF. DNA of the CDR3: TGTGCCAGCAGTTTAACGGGGCCAGGGCAGCCCCAGCATTTT.